This entry lists 7 T cell receptor beta chains sequenced from one sample in a study of OX40 agonist ivuxolimab in advanced cancers. Sequencing was performed with immunoSEQ multiplex PCR; in TCRdb, only in-frame clones are kept and a portion is missing. The top ten clones hold 0.3% to 0.4% of a sample with 60,000 to 95,000 clones, about nine tenths of them seen once. Sample: CD4+ or CD8+ T cells sorted from blood, taken in a trial of the OX40 agonist ivuxolimab. The receptors here all came from an adult with an advanced solid tumor such as melanoma, head and neck, liver or kidney cancer.

To note about this clone: The sample contains more than one DNA sequence encoding this CDR3. This chain uses TRBV30 with TRBJ2-5; D is undetermined. This CDR3 has 11 residues. V lost 0 bases, J lost 4 bases, and 3 bases lay in between. Germline assignment: CDR1 GTSNPN and CDR2 SVGIG (reference sequence). In DNA, the CDR3 is TGTGCCTGGAGTGTTCGAGAGACCCAGTACTTC. Its translation: CAWSVRETQYF.

CDR3 amino acids: CASSENLGSYNEQFF. The CDR3 bases are TGTGCCAGCAGTGAAAACCTGGGCTCCTACAATGAGCAGTTCTTC. This chain connects TRBV6-1 to TRBJ2-1; no clear D. Per the germline V gene, CDR1 is MNHNS and CDR2 is SASEGT. The V and J ends lost 2 bases and 0 bases respectively, with 8 bases between them. The CDR3 has 15 residues.

About this clone itself: This CDR3 is also generated by other DNA sequences in the sample. The chain links TRBV7-6 to TRBJ2-5; weak D call: TRBD2 (7 bases). The CDR3 is 14 amino acids. Germline assignment: CDR1 SGHVS and CDR2 FNYEAQ. Trimming took off 0 bases at V and 5 bases at J, with 10 bases between the two ends. In nucleotides, the CDR3 is TGTGCCAGCAGCTTAGCGGGGGGGCGGGAGACCCAGTACTTC. Translated: CASSLAGGRETQYF.

The rearrangement links TRBV7-2 to TRBJ2-7; the D gene is possibly TRBD1 (5 bases). Trimming left V 5 bases short and J 3 bases short, with 14 bases between. The length of the CDR3 is 14 residues. CDR1 is SGHTA, CDR2 FQGNSA, per germline. The CDR3 protein is CASSQRAGYYEQYF. The DNA for the CDR3 is TGTGCCAGCAGCCAGAGAGCAGGGTACTACGAGCAGTACTTC.

CDR3 coding DNA: TGTGCCAGCAGCGTAGACCCTAGCGGGGGGGCTGAGACCCAGTACTTC. Its protein is CASSVDPSGGAETQYF. V usage is TRBV9 and J usage is TRBJ2-5; 12 bases align to TRBD2. The CDR3 is 16 amino acids. Germline V gene data show CDR1 as SGDLS and CDR2 as YYNGEE. J gave up 5 bases and V 0 bases, and 5 bases lay outside the gene matches.

The rearrangement links TRBV27 to TRBJ2-7, with 9 positions matching TRBD1. This CDR3 is 14 amino acids long. After removal of 6 bases from V and 4 bases from J, the junction contained 7 bases not matched to a gene. Germline V gene data show CDR1 as MNHEY and CDR2 as SMNVEV (reference sequence). CDR3 in DNA: TGTGCCAGCAGCTTACAGGGGGCGTCGTACGAGCAGTACTTC. It translates to CASSLQGASYEQYF.

V and J are TRBV5-1 and TRBJ2-3; D uncertain. Germline lookup yields CDR1 SGHRS and CDR2 YFSETQ. Deletions cut 5 bases from V and 3 bases from J, with 16 bases between. There are 15 residues in the CDR3. CDR3 sequence: CASRITGGTTDTQYF. The CDR3 bases are TGCGCCAGCAGAATCACGGGCGGTACGACAGATACGCAGTATTTT. The whole variable domain, filled in from reference TRBV5-1 and TRBJ2-3, reads KAGVTQTPRYLIKTRGQQVTLSCSPISGHRSVSWYQQTPGQGLQFLFEYFSETQRNKGNFPGRFSGRQFSNSRSEMNVSTLELGDSALYLCASRITGGTTDTQYFGPGTRLTVL.